This T cell receptor (beta chain) derives from a study of blood T cell repertoires in COVID-19. At the level of the study: Whether acute or convalescent, the COVID-19 samples came from the United States, Italy and Spain. T cells, B-cell-depleted T cells, or PBMCs provided the cDNA or gDNA that served as material.

Germline lookup yields CDR1 SGHRS and CDR2 YFSETQ. Trimming removed 4 bases from V and 5 bases from J; junction bases left unmatched: 11. The CDR3 extends over 15 amino acids. Under the authors' procedure: Cell counts per sample came from amplifying reference gene primers. Sequencing used immunoSEQ multiplex PCR; TCRdb keeps in-frame clones, though not all of them. V and J calls and clone size are given by that table; D and trimming were obtained from the DNA. This table holds approximately 35,000 clones, about 78% found once. Material: peripheral blood. This chain links TRBV5-1 with TRBJ2-7; 8 nucleotides agree with TRBD2. The sequence came from an elderly man with acute or convalescent COVID-19. The DNA for the CDR3 is TGCGCCAGCAGCGTTGTGGGACTAGGTACCGACGAGCAGTACTTC. The encoded protein is CASSVVGLGTDEQYF. Combining the CDR3 with reference TRBV5-1 and TRBJ2-7 gives the whole variable domain KAGVTQTPRYLIKTRGQQVTLSCSPISGHRSVSWYQQTPGQGLQFLFEYFSETQRNKGNFPGRFSGRQFSNSRSEMNVSTLELGDSALYLCASSVVGLGTDEQYFGPGTRLTVT.